One and the same sample provided the 29 T cell receptor beta chains below, sequenced in a study of blood T cell repertoires in COVID-19. Repertoires were generated with immunoSEQ multiplex PCR, while TCRdb's copy carries only in-frame clones and drops some. The top ten hold about 8.1% of the sample, which has about 68,000 clones, roughly 88% seen once. Sequencing was done on a sample of peripheral blood. These receptors all come from a man aged 30-40 years with acute or convalescent COVID-19.

V is TRBV6-5 and J is TRBJ1-1, with 7 bases identical to TRBD1. In germline, CDR1 is MNHEY, CDR2 SVGAGI. Trimming removed 5 bases from V and 2 bases from J; junction bases left unmatched: 2. There are 13 residues in the CDR3. This chain's CDR3 is CASSHRGNTEAFF. CDR3 bases: TGTGCCAGCAGTCACAGGGGAAACACTGAAGCTTTCTTT.

The chain employs TRBV4-1 and TRBJ2-7; 7 bases are shared with TRBD2. Germline CDR1 and CDR2: MGHRA and YSYEKL. The junction had 13 bases not matched to a gene; V was cut back by 0 bases and J by 5 bases. The CDR3 length is 17 residues. The CDR3 region has the DNA TGCGCCAGCAGCCAAGAAGGTGGAAGAGCGGGGTTGGACGAGCAGTACTTC. Protein: CASSQEGGRAGLDEQYF.

The chain is built from TRBV27 and TRBJ2-7, with 9 bases fitting TRBD1. The CDR3 sequence is 13 residues long. Germline lookup yields CDR1 MNHEY and CDR2 SMNVEV (reference sequence). Unmatched junction bases numbered 6, after V lost 5 bases and J lost 7 bases. DNA of the CDR3: TGTGCCAGCAGTCAACAGGGGGCACTAGAGCAGTACTTC. It is translated as CASSQQGALEQYF.

This chain links TRBV30 with TRBJ1-5; D is unresolved. The germline CDR1 and CDR2 sequences are GTSNPN and SVGIG (reference sequence). The CDR3 sequence is 15 residues long. The V end was cut by 0 bases, the J end by 6 bases, with 15 bases between. Written as DNA, the CDR3 is TGTGCCTGGAGTGTGAGTGCCCGGGGAGTTCAGCCCCAGCATTTT. It encodes CAWSVSARGVQPQHF.

This clone was counted between two and nine times. The chain joins TRBV3-1 (or the pseudogene TRBV3-2) to TRBJ2-1, with 8 bases that match TRBD2. CDR1 and CDR2 (germline): LGHDT, YNNKEL (reference sequence). J lost 9 bases, V lost 4 bases, and 17 bases had no gene match. This CDR3 spans 17 amino acids. DNA of the CDR3: TGTGCCAGCAGCCCAATACCCGGGACTAGATCAGGAGCTGAGCAGTTCTTC. This gives the protein CASSPIPGTRSGAEQFF.

This sequence joins TRBV10-3 and TRBJ2-7; D perhaps matches TRBD1 (5 bases). V lost 3 bases and J lost 5, with 8 bases in between. CDR1 and CDR2 (germline): ENHRY, SYGVKD. The CDR3 sequence is 12 residues long. CDR3 amino acids: CAISEQVNEQYF. The CDR3 DNA sequence: TGTGCCATCAGTGAACAGGTAAACGAGCAGTACTTC.

This chain uses TRBV11-2 with TRBJ2-7, with TRBD2 as a possible D gene (6 bases). Germline-derived CDR1 and CDR2 are SGHAT and FQNNGV. The CDR3 runs 14 residues. Trimming left V 7 bases short and J 2 bases short, with 15 bases between. For the CDR3, the DNA is TGTGCCAGCACTCCGACTCGGGGGACCTACGAGCAGTACTTC. Protein: CASTPTRGTYEQYF.

The chain couples TRBV3-1 (or the pseudogene TRBV3-2) to TRBJ2-3; 9 bases align to TRBD2. CDR1 is LGHDT and CDR2 is YNNKEL in the germline V gene (reference sequence). CDR3 length equals 18 residues. Losses at the gene ends were 0 bases for V and 1 base for J; bases not matched to a gene: 8. For the CDR3, the DNA is TGTGCCAGCAGCCAAGAAGGGAATCTAGCGGGACGCACAGATACGCAGTATTTT. This encodes CASSQEGNLAGRTDTQYF.

This clone appeared a single time. This chain joins TRBV9 and TRBJ2-2; 7 bases fit TRBD1. Germline V gene sequence: CDR1 SGDLS, CDR2 YYNGEE. V was clipped by 0 bases and J by 4 bases; unmatched bases: 3. CDR3 length equals 15 residues. The DNA of the CDR3 is TGTGCCAGCAGCGTAGGAGCAGGGGGCACCGGGGAGCTGTTTTTT. It encodes CASSVGAGGTGELFF.

This chain joins TRBV5-1 and TRBJ1-1; TRBD1 matches at 7 bases. The CDR3 totals 13 residues. With 7 bases clipped from V and 4 bases from J, the junction kept 7 bases outside the gene matches. Per the germline V gene, CDR1 is SGHRS and CDR2 is YFSETQ. The DNA of the CDR3 is TGCGCCAGCCAGAACAGGGGAAGCACTGAAGCTTTCTTT. This gives the protein CASQNRGSTEAFF.

The V gene is TRBV2, the J gene TRBJ2-3, with 12 bases aligning to TRBD2. V shed 3 bases and J 6 bases; nucleotides not matched to a gene: 4. Germline V gene lookup returns CDR1 SNHLY and CDR2 FYNNEI. CDR3 size: 15 residues. CDR3 region: CASSETSGSQDTQYF. For the CDR3, the DNA is TGTGCCAGCAGTGAGACTAGCGGGAGTCAGGATACGCAGTATTTT.

The genes are TRBV5-4 and TRBJ2-5, with 14 bases identical to TRBD2. The germline V gene encodes CDR1 SGHNT and CDR2 YYREEE (reference sequence). This CDR3 comprises 15 residues. V was pared by 3 bases and J by 6 bases, with 4 bases of the junction left unmatched. CDR3 bases: TGTGCCAGCAGCTCGGGGACTAGCGGGAGACAGACCCAGTACTTC. It encodes CASSSGTSGRQTQYF.

The chain carries TRBV19 and TRBJ2-5; 8 bases are shared with TRBD2. Germline lookup yields CDR1 LNHDA and CDR2 SQIVND (reference sequence). Trimming took 10 bases from V and 2 from J; bases not matched to a gene: 12. This CDR3 contains 15 residues. The CDR3 sequence: CATEPGGTKQETQYF. The CDR3 coding sequence is TGTGCCACGGAGCCGGGGGGGACTAAACAAGAGACCCAGTACTTC. Based on the CDR3 plus reference TRBV19 and TRBJ2-5, the full variable domain is DGGITQSPKYLFRKEGQNVTLSCEQNLNHDAMYWYRQDPGQGLRLIYYSQIVNDFQKGDIAEGYSVSREKKESFPLTVTSAQKNPTAFYLCATEPGGTKQETQYFGPGTRLLVL.

The chain joins TRBV10-3 to TRBJ2-7; TRBD2 matches 7 bases. The V gene end was trimmed by 5 bases and the J gene end by 6 bases; junction bases not matched to a gene: 10. Germline V CDR1 and CDR2: ENHRY, SYGVKD. The CDR3 loop spans 14 amino acids. CDR3 sequence: CAISPGLVSSEQYF. CDR3 DNA: TGTGCCATCAGTCCCGGACTAGTTAGCTCCGAGCAGTACTTC.

The rearrangement joins TRBV4-3 to TRBJ2-1; tentatively, D is TRBD2 (6 bases). Germline V gene data show CDR1 as LGHNA and CDR2 as YSLEER. This CDR3 is 15 amino acids long. The V end was cut by 4 bases, the J end by 1 base, with 11 bases between. CDR3: CASSLTSWSYNEQFF. Written as DNA, the CDR3 is TGCGCCAGCAGCCTGACTAGTTGGTCCTACAATGAGCAGTTCTTC.

The chain recombines TRBV5-1 with TRBJ2-5, with 7 bases matching TRBD2. CDR3 length: 20 residues. With V trimmed by 1 base and J by 1 base, 19 bases remained unmatched. Germline V CDR1 and CDR2: SGHRS, YFSETQ. In nucleotides, the CDR3 is TGCGCCAGCAGCTTGATAGTCAGGGTAGATAGGGAGGGTACCCAAGAGACCCAGTACTTC. It is translated as CASSLIVRVDREGTQETQYF.

The chain carries TRBV30 and TRBJ1-1; 7 bases are a match to TRBD1. This CDR3 contains 12 residues. The trim removed 4 bases at V and 6 bases at J, leaving 5 bases unmatched. Germline CDR1 and CDR2: GTSNPN and SVGIG (reference sequence). CDR3 region: CAWTRGDPEAFF. CDR3 DNA: TGTGCCTGGACCAGGGGGGATCCTGAAGCTTTCTTT.

V usage is TRBV3-1 (or the pseudogene TRBV3-2) and J usage is TRBJ1-4; TRBD1 matches at 7 bases. Looked up from germline, CDR1 is LGHDT and CDR2 is YNNKEL (reference sequence). V shed 4 bases, J shed 8 bases, and the junction held 7 bases outside the gene matches. This CDR3 contains 14 residues. CDR3 sequence (DNA): TGTGCCAGCAGCCCCCAGACAGGGTTGGAAAAACTGTTTTTT. Protein product: CASSPQTGLEKLFF.

Here the CDR3 DNA reads TGTGCCAGCAGCTTAGGGCTAGCGGGAGCCACCGGGGAGCTGTTTTTT. Translating it yields CASSLGLAGATGELFF. The rearrangement links TRBV7-9 to TRBJ2-2; 10 bases agree with TRBD2. With 1 base clipped from V and 4 bases from J, the junction kept 3 bases outside the gene matches. Germline V gene lookup returns CDR1 SEHNR and CDR2 FQNEAQ (reference sequence). The CDR3 covers 16 residues. Filled out from reference TRBV7-9 and TRBJ2-2, the complete variable domain reads DTGVSQNPRHKITKRGQNVTFRCDPISEHNRLYWYRQTLGQGPEFLTYFQNEAQLEKSRLLSDRFSAERPKGSFSTLEIQRTEQGDSAMYLCASSLGLAGATGELFFGEGSRLTVL.

The chain links TRBV28 to TRBJ2-1; 7 nucleotides agree with TRBD1. The V gene's germline CDR1 is MDHEN and CDR2 SYDVKM. The CDR3 is 14 residues long. Trimming cost V 3 bases and J 3 bases; bases outside gene matches: 2. For the CDR3, the DNA is TGTGCCAGCAGTTTCTGGACAGGCTACAATGAGCAGTTCTTC. The encoded protein is CASSFWTGYNEQFF.

The chain uses TRBV4-1 and TRBJ1-2; the match to TRBD1 covers 9 bases. The germline V gene encodes CDR1 MGHRA and CDR2 YSYEKL. CDR3 length: 15 amino acids. V shed 6 bases, J shed 2 bases, and the junction held 7 bases outside the gene matches. DNA for the CDR3: TGCGCCAGCAGTCCCCCCGACAGGGGGAACTATGGCTACACCTTC. Its protein product is CASSPPDRGNYGYTF.

The V gene is TRBV7-2, the J gene TRBJ1-5; 7 bases are a match to TRBD1. The CDR3 contains 15 residues. The V gene's germline CDR1 is SGHTA and CDR2 FQGNSA. V was pared by 5 bases and J by 3 bases, with 7 bases of the junction left unmatched. The CDR3 reads CASSTHRGTNQPQHF. CDR3 DNA sequence: TGTGCCAGCAGCACCCACAGGGGCACCAATCAGCCCCAGCATTTT.

This clone was seen once. The chain has TRBV12-3 or TRBV12-4 and TRBJ1-2, with 7 bases matching TRBD1. The CDR3 runs to 13 residues. The V and J ends lost 4 bases and 5 bases, in that order; junction bases with no gene match: 4. The CDR3 is CASSSRDSYGYTF. The CDR3, as DNA: TGTGCCAGCAGTTCCCGGGACAGTTATGGCTACACCTTC.

The J gene is TRBJ2-2, the V gene TRBV27; TRBD1 matches 7 bases. The CDR3 extends over 15 amino acids. Unmatched junction bases numbered 12, after V lost 10 bases and J lost 4 bases. Germline values: CDR1 MNHEY, CDR2 SMNVEV (reference sequence). The CDR3 sequence: CATCPDRVGTGELFF. As DNA, the CDR3 is TGTGCCACCTGCCCCGACAGGGTAGGCACCGGGGAGCTGTTTTTT.

The chain recombines TRBV29-1 with TRBJ1-3, with TRBD1 matching over 8 bases. V was pared by 6 bases and J by 5 bases, with 9 bases of the junction left unmatched. This CDR3 is 14 amino acids long. Germline V lookup: CDR1 SQVTM, CDR2 ANQGSEA. CDR3 in amino acids: CSVATGERRNTIYF. The DNA of the CDR3 is TGCAGCGTCGCGACAGGGGAGAGGAGAAACACCATATATTTT.

The V and J genes are TRBV28 and TRBJ2-7, with D hard to call. Trimming cost V 3 bases and J 4 bases, with 4 bases left between them. The germline gives CDR1 MDHEN, CDR2 SYDVKM. There are 11 residues in the CDR3. For the CDR3, the DNA is TGTGCCAGCAGTTTCGGGTACGAGCAGTACTTC. Its protein is CASSFGYEQYF.

The chain uses TRBV24-1 and TRBJ2-3; D is perhaps TRBD2 (6 bases). The CDR3 runs 15 residues. Trimming took 9 bases from V and 0 from J, leaving 15 bases between them. The V gene's germline CDR1 is KGHDR and CDR2 SFDVKD. Here the CDR3 DNA reads TGTGCCACCGGGGGAACGGGAGTTAGCACAGATACGCAGTATTTT. It is translated as CATGGTGVSTDTQYF.

V and J are TRBV7-3 and TRBJ2-2; 12 nucleotides agree with TRBD2. Germline V gene lookup returns CDR1 SGHTA and CDR2 FQGTGA. V lost 6 bases, J lost 7 bases, and 0 bases stayed unmatched. This CDR3 comprises 13 residues. The CDR3 DNA reads TGTGCCAGCAGACTAGCGGGAGGCGGGGAGCTGTTTTTT. Translation gives CASRLAGGGELFF.

CDR3 DNA sequence: TGTGCCAGCAGTTACTCTACTCTGACAGGGGACTATGGCTACACCTTC. Its translation is CASSYSTLTGDYGYTF. The chain joins TRBV6-2 or TRBV6-3 to TRBJ1-2; 8 bases fit TRBD1. Germline V gene lookup returns CDR1 MNHEY and CDR2 SVGEGT. The V segment lost 0 bases and the J segment 3 bases; nucleotides outside the gene matches: 6. The CDR3 runs to 16 residues.